The 25 T cell receptor beta chains below come from one sample, sequenced in a study of beta chain features in type 1 diabetes. The sequenced template was cDNA made from the entire isolated RNA. Profiling relied on immunoSEQ multiplex PCR, and the TCRdb table lists in-frame clones only, not all of them. Of 400,000 to 450,000 clones in the sample, approximately 15% were seen once. The specimen sequenced was naive CD4+ T cells from blood. These TCRs come from a man younger than 40 in good health.

This clone appeared a few times. The CDR3 region is CASRLTARGLQETQYF. CDR3 in DNA: TGTGCCAGCAGACTCACGGCACGGGGGCTCCAAGAGACCCAGTACTTC. The chain is built from TRBV5-6 and TRBJ2-5; D might be TRBD1 or TRBD2, each matching 6 bases. The CDR3 runs to 16 residues. Trimming removed 5 bases at V and 1 base at J, with 18 bases between. Looked up from germline, CDR1 is SGHDT and CDR2 is YYEEEE.

The rearrangement links TRBV19 to TRBJ1-2; no definite D call. CDR1 and CDR2 from the germline V gene are LNHDA and SQIVND (reference sequence). Between the trimmed V and J ends, which lost 7 bases and 0 bases, there was a span of 15 bases. The CDR3 covers 15 residues. The CDR3 loop is CASNRPVGANYGYTF. In DNA form, the CDR3 reads TGTGCCAGTAATAGGCCAGTCGGAGCTAACTATGGCTACACCTTC.

The table lists this clone with a few counts. The rearrangement uses TRBV9 and TRBJ2-1, with D unclear. The CDR3 is made up of 15 amino acids. The V and J ends lost 0 bases and 2 bases respectively, with 9 bases between them. Looked up from germline, CDR1 is SGDLS and CDR2 is YYNGEE. CDR3: CASSVGTIAYNEQFF. The CDR3 DNA reads as TGTGCCAGCAGCGTAGGTACTATTGCCTACAATGAGCAGTTCTTC. Full variable domain (rest looked up from reference TRBV9 and TRBJ2-1): DSGVTQTPKHLITATGQRVTLRCSPRSGDLSVYWYQQSLDQGLQFLIQYYNGEERAKGNILERFSAQQFPDLHSELNLSSLELGDSALYFCASSVGTIAYNEQFFGPGTRLTVL.

This clone was counted many times. Germline and junction disagree at one end, which may indicate a read error. V is TRBV29-1 and J is TRBJ2-3, with TRBD2 as a possible D gene (5 bases). CDR1 is SQVTM and CDR2 is ANQGSEA in the germline V gene. There are 11 residues in the CDR3. CDR3 DNA: TGCAGCGTTGAAGTCCGAGGGTTGCCGTCTTTT. Encoded protein: CSVEVRGLPSF.

This rearrangement joins TRBV13 to TRBJ1-2, with a weak D call TRBD1 (5 bases). The V gene lost 0 bases and the J gene lost 0 bases, with 8 bases spanning the gap. CDR1 PRHDT and CDR2 FYEKMQ come from the germline V gene (reference sequence). The CDR3 covers 15 residues. DNA of the CDR3: TGTGCCAGCAGCTTAGGAAGACAGCCTAACTATGGCTACACCTTC. It specifies CASSLGRQPNYGYTF.

A few counts support this clone. J is TRBJ2-1 and V is TRBV9; TRBD1 might be the D (5 bases). CDR1 and CDR2 (germline): SGDLS, YYNGEE. This CDR3 is built from 16 residues. The V end was cut by 3 bases, the J end by 3 bases, with 16 bases between. The CDR3 nucleotides read TGTGCCAGCAGCGCCCCGTCAGGGTTCCTCTACAATGAGCAGTTCTTC. Protein sequence: CASSAPSGFLYNEQFF. The full variable domain, with the rest looked up from reference TRBV9 and TRBJ2-1, is DSGVTQTPKHLITATGQRVTLRCSPRSGDLSVYWYQQSLDQGLQFLIQYYNGEERAKGNILERFSAQQFPDLHSELNLSSLELGDSALYFCASSAPSGFLYNEQFFGPGTRLTVL.

V usage is TRBV6-9 and J usage is TRBJ2-1, with 7 nucleotides matching TRBD2. CDR1 and CDR2 from the germline V gene are MNHGY and SVAAGI. The CDR3 is 15 residues long. J was trimmed by 4 bases and V by 0 bases; bases with no gene match: 3. The CDR3 loop reads CASSYSGGGYNEQFF. In DNA form, the CDR3 reads TGTGCCAGCAGTTATTCAGGCGGGGGTTACAATGAGCAGTTCTTC.

This clone was counted once. The chain has TRBV29-1 and TRBJ2-3, with 10 nucleotides matching TRBD2. This CDR3 is built from 15 residues. Germline loops: CDR1 SQVTM, CDR2 ANQGSEA. Trimming removed 5 bases from V and 1 base from J; junction bases left unmatched: 6. CDR3 DNA sequence: TGCAGCGTTTCCCTCGGACTAGCGGGCACAGATACGCAGTATTTT. It yields the protein CSVSLGLAGTDTQYF.

This chain joins TRBV7-2 and TRBJ2-3, with TRBD2 matching over 7 bases. In germline, CDR1 is SGHTA, CDR2 FQGNSA. J lost 2 bases, V lost 2 bases, and 10 bases had no gene match. The CDR3 runs to 17 residues. The CDR3: CASSLRPASGSTDTQYF. In DNA form, the CDR3 reads TGTGCCAGCAGCTTAAGGCCGGCTAGCGGTTCCACAGATACGCAGTATTTT.

This clone was counted between two and nine times. The chain combines TRBV2 with TRBJ2-3; TRBD2 agrees at 11 bases. Per germline, CDR1 SNHLY and CDR2 FYNNEI. The CDR3 contains 14 residues. The V gene end was trimmed by 4 bases and the J gene end by 4 bases; junction bases not matched to a gene: 1. The CDR3 is CASSVSGRADTQYF. CDR3 nucleotide sequence: TGTGCCAGCAGTGTTAGCGGGAGGGCAGATACGCAGTATTTT.

This clone was seen more than once but under ten times. The V gene is TRBV6-6, the J gene TRBJ2-1; weak D call: TRBD2 (5 bases). This CDR3 region has 13 residues. With 2 bases removed from V and 7 bases from J, the gap between germline ends came to 9 bases. Germline loops: CDR1 MNHNY, CDR2 SVGAGI (reference sequence). This CDR3 is CASSYRERNEQFF. DNA for the CDR3: TGTGCCAGCAGTTACAGGGAGAGGAATGAGCAGTTCTTC.

This clone came up a few times. The chain employs TRBV9 and TRBJ1-3; D perhaps matches TRBD1 (5 bases). This CDR3 has 16 amino acids. The V gene lost 3 bases and the J gene lost 0 bases, with 13 bases spanning the gap. Germline-derived CDR1 and CDR2 are SGDLS and YYNGEE. The CDR3 bases are TGTGCCAGCAGCGAGAGGCCCGGGGGCTCTGGAAACACCATATATTTT. This encodes CASSERPGGSGNTIYF.

This clone was seen only a few times. The rearrangement joins TRBV9 to TRBJ2-5; 7 positions match TRBD2. Trimming at V came to 1 base and at J to 4 bases, leaving 7 bases not matched to a gene. This CDR3 spans 15 amino acids. Per the germline V gene, CDR1 is SGDLS and CDR2 is YYNGEE. The CDR3 DNA sequence: TGTGCCAGCAGCGTACAGGCGGGACTAAGAGAGACCCAGTACTTC. Amino acids: CASSVQAGLRETQYF.

The genes are TRBV5-6 and TRBJ2-1; 7 nucleotides line up with TRBD2. The CDR3 totals 17 residues. From germline, CDR1 is SGHDT and CDR2 YYEEEE. With 5 bases clipped from V and 0 bases from J, the junction kept 11 bases outside the gene matches. This CDR3 reads CASRDGLRGSSYNEQFF. The CDR3 nucleotides read TGTGCCAGCAGGGACGGACTGCGGGGGAGCTCCTACAATGAGCAGTTCTTC.

The rearrangement joins TRBV7-9 to TRBJ2-3; D gene uncertain. Germline-derived CDR1 and CDR2 are SEHNR and FQNEAQ (reference sequence). The V gene lost 7 bases and the J gene lost 1 base, with 12 bases spanning the gap. This CDR3 is 14 amino acids long. As DNA, the CDR3 is TGTGCCAGCATCCTCACGATCGGCACAGATACGCAGTATTTT. The encoded protein is CASILTIGTDTQYF.

V gene TRBV29-1 combines with J gene TRBJ2-3; the D is unclear. The V and J ends lost 5 bases and 1 base respectively, with 4 bases between them. The CDR3 runs 11 residues. Germline lookup yields CDR1 SQVTM and CDR2 ANQGSEA. In DNA form, the CDR3 reads TGCAGCGTTCGTGGCACAGATACGCAGTATTTT. It is translated as CSVRGTDTQYF.

This clone was counted between two and nine times. The rearrangement links TRBV7-2 to TRBJ2-3, with D maybe TRBD1 (5 bases). CDR1 and CDR2 from the germline V gene are SGHTA and FQGNSA. The CDR3 spans 16 residues. V lost 4 bases to trimming and J lost 2 bases, with 16 bases between them. The chain's CDR3 is CASSSRVPRNTDTQYF. CDR3 DNA: TGTGCCAGCAGCTCCAGGGTGCCGCGAAACACAGATACGCAGTATTTT. Together with reference TRBV7-2 and TRBJ2-3, the CDR3 gives the full variable domain: GAGVSQSPSNKVTEKGKDVELRCDPISGHTALYWYRQSLGQGLEFLIYFQGNSAPDKSGLPSDRFSAERTGGSVSTLTIQRTQQEDSAVYLCASSSRVPRNTDTQYFGPGTRLTVL.

This chain links TRBV15 with TRBJ2-6; D unresolved. Trimming removed 4 bases at V and 0 bases at J, with 10 bases between. Looked up from germline, CDR1 is LNHNV and CDR2 is YYDKDF (reference sequence). CDR3 length: 16 residues. The CDR3 sequence: CATSTGYTSGANVLTF. The CDR3, as DNA: TGTGCCACCAGCACTGGATACACCTCTGGGGCCAACGTCCTGACTTTC.

In its sample, this clone was seen a few times. The chain has TRBV14 and TRBJ2-3, with D tentatively TRBD2 (6 bases). The V gene's germline CDR1 is SGHDN and CDR2 FVKESK. The CDR3 is made up of 16 amino acids. Trimming removed 0 bases at V and 2 bases at J, with 12 bases between. The CDR3: CASSQEAGLVTDTQYF. In nucleotides, the CDR3 is TGTGCCAGCAGCCAAGAGGCGGGACTCGTCACAGATACGCAGTATTTT. Filled out from reference TRBV14 and TRBJ2-3, the complete variable domain reads EAGVTQFPSHSVIEKGQTVTLRCDPISGHDNLYWYRRVMGKEIKFLLHFVKESKQDESGMPNNRFLAERTGGTYSTLKVQPAELEDSGVYFCASSQEAGLVTDTQYFGPGTRLTVL.

CDR3: CASSVTYTGELFF. CDR3 nucleotide sequence: TGTGCCAGTAGTGTAACTTACACCGGGGAGCTGTTTTTT. The chain employs TRBV19 and TRBJ2-2; D is uncertain. Germline V gene data show CDR1 as LNHDA and CDR2 as SQIVND (reference sequence). The CDR3 consists of 13 residues. V was clipped by 5 bases and J by 3 bases, with 7 bases between them. Full variable domain (missing parts from reference TRBV19 and TRBJ2-2): DGGITQSPKYLFRKEGQNVTLSCEQNLNHDAMYWYRQDPGQGLRLIYYSQIVNDFQKGDIAEGYSVSREKKESFPLTVTSAQKNPTAFYLCASSVTYTGELFFGEGSRLTVL.

This clone has more than one count but fewer than ten. This chain connects TRBV7-2 to TRBJ2-1, with TRBD2 identical over 8 bases. CDR3 length: 13 residues. V lost 4 bases and J lost 6; bases outside the gene matches: 2. Germline values: CDR1 SGHTA, CDR2 FQGNSA. The CDR3, as DNA: TGTGCCAGCAGCTCCACTAGCGGCAATGAGCAGTTCTTC. Protein: CASSSTSGNEQFF.

The chain uses TRBV7-8 and TRBJ2-1; TRBD1 agrees at 8 bases. The CDR3 consists of 15 residues. Trimming at V came to 4 bases and at J to 1 base, leaving 3 bases not matched to a gene. From germline, CDR1 is SGHVS and CDR2 FQNEAQ. In DNA form, the CDR3 reads TGTGCCAGCAGCTCGGGACAGGCTTCCTACAATGAGCAGTTCTTC. Translation: CASSSGQASYNEQFF.

Only a few counts were recorded for this clone. The J gene is TRBJ1-6, the V gene TRBV2; D perhaps matches TRBD1 (6 bases). The germline V gene encodes CDR1 SNHLY and CDR2 FYNNEI. The length of the CDR3 is 14 residues. V lost 6 bases, J lost 8 bases, and 14 bases lay in between. The chain's CDR3 is CASRTRSGDSPLHF. The CDR3 nucleotides are TGTGCCAGCAGAACACGATCAGGGGATTCACCCCTCCACTTT. Full variable domain (remainder filled in from reference TRBV2 and TRBJ1-6): EPEVTQTPSHQVTQMGQEVILRCVPISNHLYFYWYRQILGQKVEFLVSFYNNEISEKSEIFDDQFSVERPDGSNFTLKIRSTKLEDSAMYFCASRTRSGDSPLHFGNGTRLTVT.

This chain links TRBV5-6 with TRBJ2-3, with D perhaps matching TRBD1 (5 bases). The CDR3 is 13 amino acids. Trimming removed 6 bases from V and 4 bases from J, with 12 bases in between. CDR1 is SGHDT, CDR2 YYEEEE, per germline. The CDR3 nucleotides are TGTGCCAGCACCCTACAGGCTGCAGATACGCAGTATTTT. The encoded protein is CASTLQAADTQYF.

This clone was found a few times. The chain combines TRBV29-1 with TRBJ2-5, with 14 nucleotides matching TRBD2. The CDR3 is 17 residues long. Germline values: CDR1 SQVTM, CDR2 ANQGSEA. The V and J ends lost 6 bases and 4 bases, in that order; junction bases with no gene match: 13. As DNA, the CDR3 is TGCAGCGTCCTGCGGACTAGCGGGGGGATTCTGCCAGAGACCCAGTACTTC. The encoded protein is CSVLRTSGGILPETQYF.